The rows below give T cell receptor beta chains drawn from one sample of a study of shared clonotypes between healthy human individuals. Sequenced by immunoSEQ multiplex PCR; TCRdb stores in-frame clones only, minus some. This sample has over a million clones, with roughly 96% found just once. Sequenced: naive CD4+ T cells sorted from blood. Receptor source: a young man in good health. Each CDR3 is given with its conserved first and last residue.

V gene,J gene,CDR3 protein
TRBV11-2,TRBJ2-7,CASSLEMSYEQYF
TRBV7-9,TRBJ2-1,CASTTRGASNEQFF
TRBV7-8,TRBJ2-1,CASSLSLADSNNEQFF
TRBV2,TRBJ2-5,CASSGRTSDQETQYF
TRBV7-2,TRBJ2-1,CASSLSGSGYNEQFF
TRBV6-1,TRBJ2-7,CASRLAGGSSYEQYF
TRBV9,TRBJ1-5,CASSVGQGFGQPQHF
TRBV13,TRBJ2-1,CASSAPSAYEQFF
TRBV11-1,TRBJ2-3,CASSLDHTDTQYF
TRBV7-3,TRBJ2-1,CASSLIAGTLFF
TRBV9,TRBJ2-2,CASSASLAGAGTGELFF
TRBV5-1,TRBJ2-1,CASSLAVSGYNEQFF
TRBV5-1,TRBJ2-7,CASSPGRTGRSYEQYF
TRBV4-1,TRBJ2-3,CASSQVGLKTDTQYF
TRBV5-5,TRBJ1-5,CASSAGGSNQPQHF
TRBV18,TRBJ2-7,CASSPARSYEQYF
TRBV7-9,TRBJ2-4,CASSSRLAGENIQYF
TRBV6-5,TRBJ2-7,CASSYSRDTLSYEQYF
TRBV10-1,TRBJ2-3,CASRPGRSTDTQYF
TRBV10-3,TRBJ1-5,CAISERDRLDQPQHF
TRBV27,TRBJ2-3,CASKLGGRTDTQYF
TRBV7-2,TRBJ2-5,CASSRRGTYETQYF
TRBV28,TRBJ2-7,CASTATGGLYEQYF
TRBV28,TRBJ2-1,CASRRDRGFFNEQFF
TRBV5-4,TRBJ1-4,CASSLGQGLGEKLFF
TRBV18,TRBJ2-5,CASSRDSQETQYF
TRBV15,TRBJ2-7,CATSRALTAYEQYF
TRBV7-3,TRBJ2-2,CASSSAAGGAGRSGELFF
TRBV9,TRBJ1-4,CASSVTGSTNEKLFF
TRBV7-2,TRBJ2-3,CASSPLLSTDTQYF
TRBV28,TRBJ2-1,CASSIGLNNEQFF
TRBV18,TRBJ2-5,CASSPPGAWETQYF
TRBV28,TRBJ2-7,CASSPLYEQYF
TRBV9,TRBJ2-2,CASSKARTTGELFF
TRBV20-1,TRBJ1-1,CSARMNTEAFF
TRBV4-1,TRBJ1-5,CASSQTGTGNQPQHF
TRBV28,TRBJ1-5,CASSLGGQPQHF
TRBV6-1,TRBJ1-5,CASSEVWSQPQHF
TRBV4-3,TRBJ1-2,CASSPGGDYGYTF
TRBV30,TRBJ1-1,CAWSVRWGTEAFF
TRBV19,TRBJ2-1,CASSITPAGVGNEQFF
TRBV9,TRBJ2-3,CASSPDPDPDTQYF
TRBV5-1,TRBJ2-5,CASSSALTGGPETQYF
TRBV5-4,TRBJ1-2,CASSLESGRGRGGYTF
TRBV5-1,TRBJ1-4,CASSLVVVGTVNEKLFF
TRBV18,TRBJ2-5,CASSPDSGQETQYF
TRBV29-1,TRBJ2-7,CSVGNRAGGLNYEQYF
TRBV19,TRBJ1-2,CASTKGFGNYGYTF
TRBV7-9,TRBJ2-2,CASSTSSGELFF
TRBV27,TRBJ1-5,CASSRTVNQPQHF
TRBV7-2,TRBJ2-7,CASSLAGGWSSYEQYF
TRBV6-5,TRBJ2-1,CASSRDYNEQFF
TRBV9,TRBJ2-1,CASSVEGQGPYNEQFF
TRBV28,TRBJ2-7,CASTQTYEQYF
TRBV5-4,TRBJ2-1,CASSFPLGLAGDNEQFF
TRBV7-9,TRBJ1-4,CASSLASGFGLFF